This passage covers 11 T cell receptor beta chains from one sample sequenced in a study of T cell repertoires in cytomegalovirus infection. TCRdb ran MiXCR on the reads and lists one entry per CDR3 protein. This table has hundreds of thousands of distinct CDR3 sequences, around a third appearing once. These receptors lack a known antigen. Specimen: cultured PBMCs, collected from culture after CMV antigen stimulation. These receptor sequences come from a human donor in good health (CMV status not recorded). Some clones in this sample may be carry-over from other donors' samples.

This clonotype was seen just once. The chain links TRBV7-4 to TRBJ2-2, with no clear D. CDR1 and CDR2 from the germline V gene are SGHVT and SQSDAQ. The V end was cut by 5 bases, the J end by 6 bases, with 7 bases between. The CDR3 is made up of 12 amino acids. The CDR3 spells CASSPFAGELFF. CDR3 coding DNA: TGTGCCAGCAGCCCGTTTGCCGGGGAGCTGTTTTTT.

This clonotype turned up a few times. Written as DNA, the CDR3 is TGTGCCAGCAGCCGGGTGGATAGCGGGGGGGCTAGCTCCTACGAGCAGTACTTC. Its protein product is CASSRVDSGGASSYEQYF. This chain uses TRBV4-2 with TRBJ2-7; 11 bases match TRBD2. V lost 4 bases to trimming and J lost 0 bases; unmatched junction nucleotides: 11. CDR1 LGHNA and CDR2 YNFKEQ come from the germline V gene. This CDR3 has 18 residues.

This clonotype was observed many times. The chain uses TRBV7-2 and TRBJ2-5; 8 bases match TRBD2. The CDR3 sequence is 17 residues long. V lost 2 bases to trimming and J lost 2 bases; unmatched junction nucleotides: 10. From germline, CDR1 is SGHTA and CDR2 FQGNSA. In nucleotides, the CDR3 is TGTGCCAGCAGCTTAAGCCCCCAGCGGGGGCCACAAGAGACCCAGTACTTC. Its translation is CASSLSPQRGPQETQYF. The complete variable domain, with remaining parts taken from reference TRBV7-2 and TRBJ2-5, reads GAGVSQSPSNKVTEKGKDVELRCDPISGHTALYWYRQSLGQGLEFLIYFQGNSAPDKSGLPSDRFSAERTGGSVSTLTIQRTQQEDSAVYLCASSLSPQRGPQETQYFGPGTRLLVL.

In this sample, this clonotype turned up a few times. The chain uses TRBV6-6 and TRBJ2-1; the D gene is possibly TRBD1 (5 bases). Trimming left V 2 bases short and J 6 bases short, with 11 bases between. The CDR3 covers 14 residues. Germline V gene data show CDR1 as MNHNY and CDR2 as SVGAGI (reference sequence). The CDR3 is CASSYQPRVNEQFF. CDR3 nucleotides: TGTGCCAGCAGTTACCAACCCAGGGTCAATGAGCAGTTCTTC.

The chain uses TRBV7-2 and TRBJ2-7; D not resolved. Germline V lookup: CDR1 SGHTA, CDR2 FQGNSA. The CDR3 has 13 amino acids. Trimming cost V 5 bases and J 4 bases, with 12 bases left between them. The CDR3 spells CASSPSLNYEQYF. CDR3 bases: TGTGCCAGCAGCCCATCCTTAAATTACGAGCAGTACTTC.

This chain links TRBV12-3 or TRBV12-4 with TRBJ1-4; TRBD1 might be the D (5 bases). The CDR3 length is 14 residues. Trimming removed 8 bases at V and 6 bases at J, with 16 bases between. For the CDR3, the DNA is TGTGCCAGCGGGGGGGGTAAGATCGATGAAAAACTGTTTTTT. It is translated as CASGGGKIDEKLFF.

The J gene is TRBJ2-1, the V gene TRBV4-1, with D perhaps TRBD2 (6 bases). The germline CDR1 and CDR2 sequences are MGHRA and YSYEKL. The CDR3 is 18 residues long. Trimming shortened V by 0 bases and J by 8 bases, and 23 bases separated the two germline ends. CDR3 DNA sequence: TGCGCCAGCAGCCAAGATCGAACGGCGGGAACTACTCTGGATGAGCAGTTCTTC. This gives the protein CASSQDRTAGTTLDEQFF.

The table lists this clonotype with a few counts. The chain recombines TRBV2 with TRBJ1-5; D is uncertain. CDR1 is SNHLY and CDR2 is FYNNEI in the germline V gene. With 4 bases removed from V and 3 bases from J, the gap between germline ends came to 13 bases. CDR3 length equals 15 residues. The CDR3 bases are TGTGCCAGCAGTGCTTTGGCAGGCGACAATCAGCCCCAGCATTTT. It specifies CASSALAGDNQPQHF.

V gene TRBV12-3 or TRBV12-4 combines with J gene TRBJ1-3, with D hard to call. V was cut by 6 bases and J by 0 bases, with 18 bases left in between. This CDR3 has 17 amino acids. The CDR3 DNA reads as TGTGCCAGCAGGGATCAACTCGGGTCTAGCTCTGGAAACACCATATATTTT. Amino acid sequence: CASRDQLGSSSGNTIYF.

This clonotype was counted only a few times. The V and J genes are TRBV12-3 or TRBV12-4 and TRBJ2-7; TRBD2 is a possible D gene (5 bases). The germline V and J ends were trimmed by 10 bases and 1 base, with 17 bases remaining between them. The CDR3 runs 14 residues. CDR3 DNA sequence: TGTGCCACATCCCTCGACCGGGATTCCTACGAGCAGTACTTC. Amino acid sequence: CATSLDRDSYEQYF.

The rearrangement links TRBV7-9 to TRBJ2-4; D remains unclear. The CDR3 contains 16 residues. Germline loops: CDR1 SEHNR, CDR2 FQNEAQ (reference sequence). V shed 3 bases and J shed 1 base, with 13 bases lying between them. The CDR3 nucleotides read TGTGCCAGCAGCTTGATCCCCCTGGGCGCCAAAAACATTCAGTACTTC. Protein product: CASSLIPLGAKNIQYF.